The sequence of this T cell receptor beta chain was determined in a study of T cells in Graves' hyperthyroidism and ophthalmopathy. In the case of this clonotype: Its target is not known.

Points from the study as a whole: Blood shared most expanded thyroid clonotypes above 0.001.

The CDR3 regions of TCR beta were amplified from RNA transcripts. HTBI primers drove first-round RT-PCR of the TCR CDR3. TCRdb re-called the multiplex PCR reads with MiXCR, one entry per CDR3 protein. The profile shows 340,000 or so distinct CDR3 sequences, over 20% of them singletons. Patients were aged 18 to 65, had disease duration under 2 months, and had newly diagnosed hyperthyroidism. The CDR3 runs 13 residues. V lost 6 bases to trimming and J lost 2 bases, with 14 bases between them. Germline V gene sequence: CDR1 DFQATT, CDR2 SNEGSKA (reference sequence). This clonotype was sampled from a woman aged 45-65 years with Graves' hyperthyroidism. The gene calls are TRBV20-1 and TRBJ2-7; D tentatively fits TRBD1 or TRBD2 (5 bases each). The sample taken for sequencing was blood. The CDR3 DNA is TGCAGTGCCAGCCGGGACGGCGCCTACGAGCAGTACTTC. Encoded protein: CSASRDGAYEQYF.